This passage covers 21 T cell receptor beta chains from one sample sequenced in a study of control samples from healthy donors and cancer patients. Method: immunoSEQ multiplex PCR; TCRdb's copy keeps in-frame clones and lacks some. This sample has 90,000 or so clones, with roughly nine tenths found just once. Sequenced material: PBMCs. The origin of the receptors is a woman aged 45-65 years with colorectal cancer.

The genes are TRBV6-5 and TRBJ1-1; D is unclear. Germline V CDR1 and CDR2: MNHEY, SVGAGI. V was shortened by 0 bases and J by 5 bases, with 16 bases between the two germline ends. The CDR3 runs to 16 residues. The CDR3 loop reads CASSYSDFNPGTEAFF. In DNA form, the CDR3 reads TGTGCCAGCAGTTACTCGGATTTCAATCCGGGGACTGAAGCTTTCTTT.

The J gene is TRBJ2-5, the V gene TRBV5-1, with D possibly being TRBD2 (6 bases). Germline V gene lookup returns CDR1 SGHRS and CDR2 YFSETQ. This CDR3 has 14 amino acids. Deletions cut 2 bases from V and 5 bases from J, with 13 bases between. The CDR3 sequence: CASSFTSAGETQYF. The CDR3 DNA reads as TGCGCCAGCAGCTTCACTAGTGCGGGGGAGACCCAGTACTTC.

This clone has a single count. The rearrangement joins TRBV3-1 (or the pseudogene TRBV3-2) to TRBJ1-2, with 10 bases identical to TRBD1. Germline trimming cut 4 bases from V and 1 base from J; bases unmatched to any gene: 6. CDR3 length: 16 residues. The germline V gene has CDR1 LGHDT and CDR2 YNNKEL (reference sequence). The CDR3, as DNA: TGTGCCAGCAGCCGACAGACAGGGGGCAATAACTATGGCTACACCTTC. This codes for CASSRQTGGNNYGYTF.

The chain joins TRBV10-2 to TRBJ1-2; 12 nucleotides match TRBD1. CDR3 size: 15 residues. Looked up from germline, CDR1 is WSHSY and CDR2 is SAAADI. Germline trimming cut 4 bases from V and 8 bases from J; bases unmatched to any gene: 8. The CDR3 here is CASSVGQGAIRGYTF. The CDR3 coding sequence is TGCGCCAGCAGTGTGGGACAGGGGGCTATTAGGGGCTACACCTTC.

This clone was counted a few times. The V call is TRBV10-2, the J call TRBJ1-3, with D possibly TRBD1 on 6 matching bases. The CDR3 is made up of 17 amino acids. Germline V gene lookup returns CDR1 WSHSY and CDR2 SAAADI. The V end lost 7 bases, the J end lost 0 bases, and 19 bases lay between the germline ends. The DNA for the CDR3 is TGCGCCAGCAAAGAAGCAGGGACAACAAGCTCTGGAAACACCATATATTTT. It translates to CASKEAGTTSSGNTIYF.

The V and J genes are TRBV5-1 and TRBJ1-1; unclear D gene. The CDR3 covers 14 residues. Germline V lookup: CDR1 SGHRS, CDR2 YFSETQ. V lost 5 bases and J lost 4, with 15 bases in between. The CDR3 spells CASSVQSIGTEAFF. CDR3 in DNA: TGCGCCAGCAGTGTTCAAAGCATCGGCACTGAAGCTTTCTTT.

V is TRBV18 and J is TRBJ1-3; D unresolved. The V gene's germline CDR1 is KGHSH and CDR2 LQKENI. V was shortened by 5 bases and J by 3 bases, with 17 bases between the two germline ends. The CDR3 length is 16 residues. The DNA of the CDR3 is TGTGCCAGCTCAACTTACCCGGCGGGCGGTGGAAACACCATATATTTT. Residues: CASSTYPAGGGNTIYF.

This sequence joins TRBV18 and TRBJ2-4, with D possibly called TRBD1 or TRBD2 (5 bases each). The germline V gene has CDR1 KGHSH and CDR2 LQKENI. The CDR3 runs to 16 residues. V shed 3 bases and J shed 2 bases, with 14 bases lying between them. CDR3 loop: CASSPGTAASKNIQYF. CDR3 bases: TGTGCCAGCTCACCGGGGACCGCCGCCTCCAAAAACATTCAGTACTTC.

The chain has TRBV29-1 and TRBJ2-5, with D unclear. The CDR3 contains 12 residues. V gave up 4 bases and J gave up 5 bases, with 11 bases separating them. Germline-derived CDR1 and CDR2 are SQVTM and ANQGSEA. In DNA form, the CDR3 reads TGCAGCGTTGCCCGATTGGGGGAGACCCAGTACTTC. It translates to CSVARLGETQYF.

The chain has TRBV28 and TRBJ2-7; 8 nucleotides align to TRBD2. Germline V gene data show CDR1 as MDHEN and CDR2 as SYDVKM. V gave up 5 bases and J gave up 7 bases; unmatched junction bases: 10. There are 14 residues in the CDR3. CDR3 sequence (DNA): TGTGCCAGCAGTCGGGGGGGACCCAAGGGGGAGCAGTACGTC. This gives the protein CASSRGGPKGEQYV.

The chain employs TRBV18 and TRBJ2-5; a weak D match, TRBD2 (6 bases). Germline assignment: CDR1 KGHSH and CDR2 LQKENI. There are 16 residues in the CDR3. Trimming cost V 3 bases and J 1 base, with 15 bases left between them. The CDR3 is CASSPGLAGLQETQYF. CDR3 DNA: TGTGCCAGCTCACCGGGTTTGGCGGGGCTCCAAGAGACCCAGTACTTC. The whole variable domain, remainder taken from reference TRBV18 and TRBJ2-5, is NAGVMQNPRHLVRRRGQEARLRCSPMKGHSHVYWYRQLPEEGLKFMVYLQKENIIDESGMPKERFSAEFPKEGPSILRIQQVVRGDSAAYFCASSPGLAGLQETQYFGPGTRLLVL.

CDR3 loop: CASSSGAGSADEQFF. The DNA for the CDR3 is TGTGCCAGCAGCTCCGGGGCAGGGTCTGCCGATGAGCAGTTCTTC. The chain links TRBV6-2 or TRBV6-3 to TRBJ2-1; D assignment may be TRBD1 or TRBD2 (5 bases each). CDR1 is MNHEY and CDR2 is SVGEGT in the germline V gene. CDR3 length: 15 amino acids. Trimming pared 6 bases from V and 8 bases from J, leaving 20 bases between.

V usage is TRBV7-2 and J usage is TRBJ1-2; D not resolved. The V end lost 5 bases, the J end lost 4 bases, and 17 bases lay between the germline ends. The CDR3 consists of 15 residues. Germline CDR1 SGHTA, CDR2 FQGNSA. The CDR3: CASSPRTKGSYGYTF. The CDR3 nucleotides are TGTGCCAGCAGCCCAAGAACAAAGGGAAGCTATGGCTACACCTTC.

The CDR3 DNA sequence: TGTGCCAGCAGTTTCAGCCCACTAGCGGGTGTCAATGAGCAGTTCTTC. This encodes CASSFSPLAGVNEQFF. The chain links TRBV13 to TRBJ2-1, with 9 bases matching TRBD2. After removal of 6 bases from V and 6 bases from J, the junction contained 12 bases not matched to a gene. Germline CDR1 reads PRHDT; CDR2 reads FYEKMQ (reference sequence). The CDR3 is made up of 16 amino acids.

This chain uses TRBV3-1 (or the pseudogene TRBV3-2) with TRBJ2-1; D uncertain. The CDR3 runs to 13 residues. Trimming took off 0 bases at V and 9 bases at J, with 9 bases between the two ends. From germline, CDR1 is LGHDT and CDR2 YNNKEL (reference sequence). The CDR3 sequence: CASSQDRQGEQFF. The CDR3 nucleotides read TGTGCCAGCAGCCAAGATAGGCAAGGTGAGCAGTTCTTC.

The V call is TRBV6-1, the J call TRBJ2-7; 8 nucleotides line up with TRBD2. V shed 3 bases and J 5 bases; nucleotides not matched to a gene: 6. Germline CDR1 and CDR2: MNHNS and SASEGT. The CDR3 runs 14 residues. This CDR3 reads CASSDLAGSDEQYV. In DNA form, the CDR3 reads TGTGCCAGCAGTGATTTAGCGGGGTCGGACGAGCAGTACGTC.

The chain uses TRBV18 and TRBJ1-2; D remains ambiguous. CDR3 length equals 13 residues. The ends were cut back, 3 bases at V and 6 bases at J, with 11 bases in the middle. Germline-derived CDR1 and CDR2 are KGHSH and LQKENI. The CDR3 sequence: CASSPEGSHGYTF. In DNA, the CDR3 is TGTGCCAGCTCACCGGAAGGGTCCCATGGCTACACCTTC.

On this clone itself: Additional DNA sequences in this sample encode the identical CDR3. This chain uses TRBV7-2 with TRBJ1-2, with TRBD1 matching over 8 bases. Germline V gene lookup returns CDR1 SGHTA and CDR2 FQGNSA. This CDR3 has 14 amino acids. Trimming took 5 bases from V and 2 from J; bases not matched to a gene: 4. The CDR3 spells CASSLGQGNYGYTF. CDR3 coding DNA: TGTGCCAGCAGCCTCGGACAGGGAAACTATGGCTACACCTTC. The entire variable domain, with the rest obtained from reference TRBV7-2 and TRBJ1-2, is as follows: GAGVSQSPSNKVTEKGKDVELRCDPISGHTALYWYRQSLGQGLEFLIYFQGNSAPDKSGLPSDRFSAERTGGSVSTLTIQRTQQEDSAVYLCASSLGQGNYGYTFGSGTRLTVV.

The chain links TRBV27 to TRBJ1-1; a weak D match, TRBD1 (5 bases). V was clipped by 4 bases and J by 5 bases, with 8 bases between them. Germline CDR1 reads MNHEY; CDR2 reads SMNVEV (reference sequence). CDR3 size: 12 residues. CDR3 in DNA: TGTGCCAGCAGTTCAGGGTATACTGAAGCTTTCTTT. Protein: CASSSGYTEAFF.

The rearrangement joins TRBV28 to TRBJ1-1; D is unclear. Germline V gives CDR1 MDHEN, CDR2 SYDVKM. V gave up 1 base and J gave up 1 base, with 7 bases separating them. This CDR3 spans 14 amino acids. This chain's CDR3 is CASSLSVQNTEAFF. CDR3 DNA: TGTGCCAGCAGTTTATCTGTACAGAACACTGAAGCTTTCTTT.

This clone was counted a single time. The CDR3 coding sequence is TGTGCCAGCATAGGGACTCCGCAGTATTTT. It encodes CASIGTPQYF. The chain carries TRBV6-4 and TRBJ2-3; TRBD2 is a possible D gene (6 bases). The CDR3 extends over 10 amino acids. Germline V CDR1 and CDR2: MRHNA, SNTAGT. V dropped 7 bases and J dropped 10 bases, with 9 bases sitting between them.